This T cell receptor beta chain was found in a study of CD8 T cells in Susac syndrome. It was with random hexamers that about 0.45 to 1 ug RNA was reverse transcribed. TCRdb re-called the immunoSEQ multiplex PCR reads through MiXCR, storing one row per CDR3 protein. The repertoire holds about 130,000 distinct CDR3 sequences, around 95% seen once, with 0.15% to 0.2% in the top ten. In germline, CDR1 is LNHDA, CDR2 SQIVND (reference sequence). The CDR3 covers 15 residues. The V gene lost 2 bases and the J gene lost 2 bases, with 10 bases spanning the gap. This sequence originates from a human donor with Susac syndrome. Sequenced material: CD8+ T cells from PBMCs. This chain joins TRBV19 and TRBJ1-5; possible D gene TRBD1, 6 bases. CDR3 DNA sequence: TGTGCCAGTAGTATAAATCCAGGGGGCAATCAGCCCCAGCATTTT. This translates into CASSINPGGNQPQHF.